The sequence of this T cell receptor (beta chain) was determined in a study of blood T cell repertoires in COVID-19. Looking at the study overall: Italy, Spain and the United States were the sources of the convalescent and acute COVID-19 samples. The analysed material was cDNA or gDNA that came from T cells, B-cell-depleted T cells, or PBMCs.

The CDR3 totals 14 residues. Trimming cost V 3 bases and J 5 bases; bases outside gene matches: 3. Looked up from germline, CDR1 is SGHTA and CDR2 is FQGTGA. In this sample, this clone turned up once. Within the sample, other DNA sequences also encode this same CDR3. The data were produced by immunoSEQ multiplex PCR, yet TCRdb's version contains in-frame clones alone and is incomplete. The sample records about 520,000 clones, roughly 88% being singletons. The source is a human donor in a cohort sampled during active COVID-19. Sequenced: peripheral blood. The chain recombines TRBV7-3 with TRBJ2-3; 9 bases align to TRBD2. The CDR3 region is CASSLGLAGDTQYF. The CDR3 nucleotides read TGTGCCAGCAGCTTGGGACTAGCAGGAGATACGCAGTATTTT.